The 13 T cell receptor beta chains given below trace back to one sample, sequenced in a study of radiation and T cells in renal cell carcinoma. The protocol was immunoSEQ multiplex PCR, while the TCRdb copy is restricted to in-frame clones and leaves out a portion. The sample lists 130,000 to 150,000 clones; around 90% were seen once. Time point denoted: baseline pretreatment blood. The treatment was: 15 Gy SBRT to primary tumor, nephrectomy 4 weeks later. Material: blood, obtained from a patient whose treatment included radiotherapy and nephrectomy. The origin of the receptors is a woman aged 70-85 years with renal cell carcinoma.

This clone is a singleton in its sample. The chain recombines TRBV6-1 with TRBJ2-7; D call uncertain. Between the trimmed V and J ends, which lost 2 bases and 3 bases, there was a span of 2 bases. Germline V lookup: CDR1 MNHNS, CDR2 SASEGT. This CDR3 has 11 amino acids. The CDR3 nucleotides read TGTGCCAGCAGTGAATACTACGAGCAGTACTTC. Encoded protein: CASSEYYEQYF.

This rearrangement joins TRBV6-1 to TRBJ2-1; TRBD1 agrees at 8 bases. V shed 7 bases and J 5 bases; nucleotides not matched to a gene: 10. The CDR3 length is 15 residues. CDR1 is MNHNS, CDR2 SASEGT, per germline. The CDR3 region has the DNA TGTGCCAGCATCGTTAACCGGGACAGGCACAATGAGCAGTTCTTC. Protein: CASIVNRDRHNEQFF.

The chain has TRBV5-1 and TRBJ2-7, with TRBD1 identical over 9 bases. Germline V gene lookup returns CDR1 SGHRS and CDR2 YFSETQ. The CDR3 covers 14 residues. Trimming took 0 bases from V and 6 from J; bases not matched to a gene: 4. CDR3 protein: CASSLGTGAGEQYF. The CDR3 DNA sequence: TGCGCCAGCAGCTTGGGGACAGGGGCGGGCGAGCAGTACTTC.

The chain uses TRBV10-3 and TRBJ1-3; D remains unclear. V shed 1 base and J shed 0 bases, with 7 bases lying between them. CDR1 is ENHRY and CDR2 is SYGVKD in the germline V gene. This CDR3 comprises 15 residues. Written as DNA, the CDR3 is TGTGCCATCAGTGAGTTAGGGAGCTCTGGAAACACCATATATTTT. It translates to CAISELGSSGNTIYF.

The chain has TRBV6-5 and TRBJ1-4, with 7 positions matching TRBD1. The junction had 1 base not matched to a gene; V was cut back by 2 bases and J by 4 bases. CDR1 is MNHEY and CDR2 is SVGAGI in the germline V gene. CDR3 length equals 14 residues. CDR3 amino acids: CASSYDRVNEKLFF. The CDR3 DNA reads as TGTGCCAGCAGTTACGACAGGGTTAATGAAAAACTGTTTTTT.

This sequence joins TRBV5-1 and TRBJ1-3; the D gene is possibly TRBD1 (5 bases). This CDR3 has 16 amino acids. Germline values: CDR1 SGHRS, CDR2 YFSETQ. Trimming removed 4 bases from V and 1 base from J, with 15 bases in between. The CDR3 loop reads CASSPLARDSGNTIYF. CDR3 DNA: TGCGCCAGCAGCCCCCTCGCCAGGGATTCTGGAAACACCATATATTTT.

The rearrangement links TRBV25-1 to TRBJ1-6; 11 bases are shared with TRBD1. This CDR3 is built from 15 residues. V trimming: 3 bases; J trimming: 9 bases; junction bases outside the gene matches: 4. Germline V gene lookup returns CDR1 MGHDK and CDR2 SYGVNS. CDR3 in DNA: TGTGCCAGCAGTGAGGGACAGGGGGGACGTTCACCCCTCCACTTT. It yields the protein CASSEGQGGRSPLHF.

V is TRBV29-1 and J is TRBJ1-4; no definite D call. This CDR3 comprises 13 residues. V was trimmed by 6 bases and J by 8 bases, leaving 16 bases between them. Germline CDR1 SQVTM, CDR2 ANQGSEA. CDR3 region: CSVKEYMEEKLFF. CDR3 DNA sequence: TGCAGCGTGAAGGAGTATATGGAGGAAAAACTGTTTTTT.

This clone occurred a few times. The chain recombines TRBV18 with TRBJ2-1; D is possibly TRBD2 (5 bases). Between the trimmed V and J ends, which lost 4 bases and 10 bases, there was a span of 11 bases. CDR1 is KGHSH, CDR2 LQKENI, per germline. This CDR3 contains 12 residues. This CDR3 reads CASSLRENEQFF. The CDR3 DNA is TGTGCCAGCTCACTGAGGGAGAACGAGCAGTTCTTC.

This chain links TRBV6-5 with TRBJ2-6, with unresolved D. V was cut by 5 bases and J by 0 bases, with 8 bases left in between. The CDR3 loop spans 15 amino acids. Germline V gives CDR1 MNHEY, CDR2 SVGAGI. CDR3 DNA sequence: TGTGCCAGCAGTCCCACTCACTCTGGGGCCAACGTCCTGACTTTC. Its translation: CASSPTHSGANVLTF.

This chain connects TRBV5-1 to TRBJ2-7, with D maybe TRBD2 (5 bases). Looked up from germline, CDR1 is SGHRS and CDR2 is YFSETQ. This CDR3 contains 13 residues. With 4 bases removed from V and 7 bases from J, the gap between germline ends came to 15 bases. The CDR3 loop reads CASSEPGRGEQYF. The CDR3 DNA reads as TGCGCCAGCAGCGAACCTGGAAGAGGGGAGCAGTACTTC.

The genes are TRBV2 and TRBJ2-7; TRBD1 agrees at 7 bases. CDR3 length equals 14 residues. The junction had 7 bases not matched to a gene; V was cut back by 1 base and J by 7 bases. Germline assignment: CDR1 SNHLY and CDR2 FYNNEI. Here the CDR3 DNA reads TGTGCCAGCAGTGAAGTCCGGGTACAGGGGGAGCAGTACTTC. It encodes CASSEVRVQGEQYF.

The chain links TRBV29-1 to TRBJ2-2, with TRBD1 as a possible D gene (6 bases). This CDR3 contains 13 residues. Between the trimmed V and J ends, which lost 7 bases and 4 bases, there was a span of 13 bases. Germline CDR1 and CDR2: SQVTM and ANQGSEA. The CDR3 nucleotides read TGCAGCGGCAGGGGTTTGGGCACCGGGGAGCTGTTTTTT. This codes for CSGRGLGTGELFF.